The sequence of this TCR beta chain was determined in a study of beta chain features in type 1 diabetes. Study overall: Healthy donors resembled patients in age, gender and cell yields. Study-wide results and caveats: Among all four CD4+ subsets, Type 1 diabetes patients had TCRB CDR3s that were moderately but significantly shorter. Shorter templates may be favored by PCR, equally so in patients and controls.

A note on this clone: Antigen specificity is unknown.

Markers CD45RO/CCR7/CD25/CD127/CD95/CD27 served to sort CD4+ naive, central memory, regulatory and stem cell-like memory cells. Expressed TCRB transcripts were sequenced after all isolated RNA was converted to cDNA. The protocol was immunoSEQ multiplex PCR, while the TCRdb copy is restricted to in-frame clones and leaves out a portion. The data contain almost 350,000 clones, around 9.3% of them seen just once; the ten biggest clones take up roughly 1%. The germline V gene encodes CDR1 SEHNR and CDR2 FQNEAQ (reference sequence). The V gene lost 5 bases and the J gene lost 2 bases, with 9 bases spanning the gap. CDR3 size: 14 residues.

Sequencing was carried out using central memory CD4+ T cells from blood. The V and J genes are TRBV7-9 and TRBJ1-4; D is ambiguous. The receptor was derived from a man aged 30 to 45 with type 1 diabetes. CDR3 sequence: CASSRRTTNEKLFF. The CDR3 bases are TGTGCCAGCAGCCGACGGACGACTAATGAAAAACTGTTTTTT.